Presented here are 2 T cell receptor beta chains from one specimen sequenced in a study of shared clonotypes between healthy human individuals. Repertoires were generated with immunoSEQ multiplex PCR, while TCRdb's copy carries only in-frame clones and drops some. The data hold about 2.4 million clones, with around 90% observed a single time. Source material: naive CD4+ T cells sorted from blood. The subset was: CD45RA+ positively selected. The receptors derive from a man aged 18 to 35 in good health.

The chain couples TRBV25-1 to TRBJ1-3; D gene uncertain. Germline V CDR1 and CDR2: MGHDK, SYGVNS. The V gene lost 4 bases and the J gene lost 3 bases, with 7 bases spanning the gap. The CDR3 has 13 residues. CDR3 in amino acids: CASSVRGGNTIYF. As DNA, the CDR3 is TGTGCCAGCAGTGTTCGTGGTGGAAACACCATATATTTT.

This clone has just one count. The same CDR3 also results from other DNA sequences found in this sample. This chain uses TRBV28 with TRBJ1-5; the match to TRBD1 covers 7 bases. CDR1 and CDR2 from the germline V gene are MDHEN and SYDVKM. This CDR3 contains 14 residues. The V and J ends lost 6 bases and 1 base, in that order; junction bases with no gene match: 3. CDR3 nucleotides: TGTGCCAGCAGCAGAGGGGGCAGCAATCAGCCCCAGCATTTT. This gives the protein CASSRGGSNQPQHF. Full variable domain (missing parts from reference TRBV28 and TRBJ1-5): DVKVTQSSRYLVKRTGEKVFLECVQDMDHENMFWYRQDPGLGLRLIYFSYDVKMKEKGDIPEGYSVSREKKERFSLILESASTNQTSMYLCASSRGGSNQPQHFGDGTRLSIL.